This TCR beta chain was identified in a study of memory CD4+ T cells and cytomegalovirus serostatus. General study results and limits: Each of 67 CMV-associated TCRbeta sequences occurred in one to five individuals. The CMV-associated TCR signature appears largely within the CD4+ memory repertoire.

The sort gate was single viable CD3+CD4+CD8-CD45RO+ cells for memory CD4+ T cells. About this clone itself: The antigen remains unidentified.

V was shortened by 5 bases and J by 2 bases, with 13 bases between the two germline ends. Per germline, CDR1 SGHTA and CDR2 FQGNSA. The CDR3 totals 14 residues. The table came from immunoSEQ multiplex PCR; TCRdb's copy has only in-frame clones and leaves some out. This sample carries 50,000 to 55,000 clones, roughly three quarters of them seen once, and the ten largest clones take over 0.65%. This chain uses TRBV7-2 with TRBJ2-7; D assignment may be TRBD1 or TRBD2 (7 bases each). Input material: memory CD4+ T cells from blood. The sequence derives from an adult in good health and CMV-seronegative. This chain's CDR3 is CASSQGGTTYEQYF. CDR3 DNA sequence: TGTGCCAGCAGCCAGGGGGGGACTACCTACGAGCAGTACTTC.